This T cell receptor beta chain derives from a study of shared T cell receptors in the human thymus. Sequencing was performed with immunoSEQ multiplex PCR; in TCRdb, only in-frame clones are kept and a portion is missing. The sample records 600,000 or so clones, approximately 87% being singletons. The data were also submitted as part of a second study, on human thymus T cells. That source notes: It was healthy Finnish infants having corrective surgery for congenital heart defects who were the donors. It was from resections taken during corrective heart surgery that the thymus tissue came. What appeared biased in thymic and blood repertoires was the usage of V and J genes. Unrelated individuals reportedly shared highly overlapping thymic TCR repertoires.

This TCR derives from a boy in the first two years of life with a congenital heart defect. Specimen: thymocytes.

The chain's CDR3 is CASSQDAIVPDTQYF. For the CDR3, the DNA is TGTGCCAGCAGCCAAGATGCGATAGTCCCAGATACGCAGTATTTT. This chain links TRBV14 with TRBJ2-3; D not certain. Between the trimmed V and J ends, which lost 0 bases and 4 bases, there was a span of 11 bases. Germline loops: CDR1 SGHDN, CDR2 FVKESK. There are 15 residues in the CDR3.